Sequencing of this TCR beta chain was carried out in a study of cytomegalovirus exposure and HLA in healthy donors. PCR involved 60 Vbeta and 13 Jbeta primers. Data came from immunoSEQ multiplex PCR; TCRdb stores just in-frame clones and leaves some out. The table shows some 170,000 clones, with 55% to 75% occurring only once. Trimming removed 0 bases from V and 3 bases from J, with 18 bases in between. From germline, CDR1 is LGHNA and CDR2 YSLEER. CDR3 length equals 17 residues. Sample: PBMCs. This clonotype was obtained from a human donor in good health. The chain employs TRBV4-3 and TRBJ2-7, with D possibly TRBD2 on 7 matching bases. The CDR3 coding sequence is TGCGCCAGCAGCCAAGATGGATCGGGCGGGGGCCTCTACGAGCAGTACTTC. This sequence encodes CASSQDGSGGGLYEQYF.